A selection of T cell receptor beta chains follows, all from one sample in a study of T cells in Graves' hyperthyroidism and ophthalmopathy. TCRdb reanalysed the multiplex PCR reads using MiXCR and keeps one entry per CDR3 protein. The sample contains 650,000 to 800,000 distinct CDR3 sequences, less than 45% of which appear only once. The source material was peripheral blood or thyroid tissue (not recorded which). Receptors originate from an adult man with Graves' disease, either hyperthyroidism or ophthalmopathy (not recorded which). CDR3s include the opening cysteine and the closing phenylalanine or tryptophan. The D gene is left open where the match is weak. Some rows mark clone size as missing; the rest say once, few, many or name a class of expanded clone.

clone_size | j_call | d_call | v_call | cdr3_aa | cdr3_nt
- | TRBJ2-7 | - | TRBV7-2 | CASSPSAPGLEQYF | -
many | TRBJ1-5 | TRBD1 | TRBV7-8 | CASSRRQGSNQPQHF | TGTGCCAGCAGCAGAAGACAGGGAAGCAATCAGCCCCAGCATTTT
many | TRBJ1-5 | TRBD1 | TRBV2 | CASSAPGGGQPQHF | TGTGCCAGCAGTGCCCCAGGGGGCGGACAGCCCCAGCATTTT
many | TRBJ1-2 | - | TRBV10-3 | CAIFGGSNYGYTF | TGTGCCATTTTTGGGGGCTCTAACTATGGCTACACCTTC
many | TRBJ1-6 | TRBD1 | TRBV9 | CASSGDRVGSPLHF | TGTGCCAGCAGCGGGGACAGGGTCGGTTCACCCCTCCACTTT
- | TRBJ1-2 | - | TRBV7-9 | CASSLSGTAWAYGYTF | TGTGCCAGCAGCTTGTCCGGGACGGCCTGGGCCTATGGCTACACCTTC
many | TRBJ2-7 | - | TRBV29-1 | CSVEGKGGYEQYF | TGCAGCGTTGAGGGGAAGGGTGGGTACGAGCAGTACTTC
- | TRBJ2-2 | - | TRBV29-1 | CSGGPRNTGELFF | TGCAGCGGCGGGCCGAGGAACACCGGGGAGCTGTTTTTT
many | TRBJ1-1 | - | TRBV11-2 | CASSFSDMNTEAFF | TGTGCCAGCAGCTTTAGCGACATGAACACTGAAGCTTTCTTT
few | TRBJ1-2 | TRBD1 | TRBV7-9 | CASSMDRGKRSYTF | TGTGCCAGCAGCATGGACAGGGGTAAGAGGAGCTACACCTTC
- | TRBJ2-2 | - | TRBV7-9 | CASSLVLQATGELFF | TGTGCCAGCAGCTTAGTCTTGCAGGCGACCGGGGAGCTGTTTTTT
- | TRBJ2-1 | TRBD2 | TRBV25-1 | CASSDSGRVDNEQFF | TGTGCCAGCAGTGATTCCGGGAGGGTAGACAATGAGCAGTTCTTC
few | TRBJ2-2 | - | TRBV19 | CASSKDSLTGELFF | TGTGCCAGTAGTAAGGACAGCCTTACCGGGGAGCTGTTTTTT
few | TRBJ1-1 | - | TRBV9 | CASSVGEGRYTEAFF | TGTGCCAGCAGCGTCGGAGAGGGAAGGTACACTGAAGCTTTCTTT
many | TRBJ1-1 | - | TRBV19 | CASTFRTNTEAFF | TGTGCCAGTACTTTCCGGACGAACACTGAAGCTTTCTTT
few | TRBJ1-4 | - | TRBV29-1 | CSVEVRGRGEKLFF | TGCAGCGTTGAGGTCCGGGGTCGGGGGGAAAAACTGTTTTTT
many | TRBJ1-2 | - | TRBV7-2 | CASSPDVAGYGYTF | TGTGCCAGCAGCCCGGACGTTGCCGGCTATGGCTACACCTTC
few | TRBJ1-4 | - | TRBV20-1 | CSASQDSATNEKLFF | TGCAGTGCTAGCCAGGACAGTGCAACTAATGAAAAACTGTTTTTT
many | TRBJ1-5 | - | TRBV29-1 | CSVGRDNQPQHF | TGCAGCGTAGGACGGGACAATCAGCCCCAGCATTTT
- | TRBJ1-5 | TRBD1 | TRBV12-3/TRBV12-4 | CASRPQGVSNQPQHF | TGTGCCAGCAGGCCACAGGGGGTGAGCAATCAGCCCCAGCATTTT
few | TRBJ1-2 | TRBD1 | TRBV6-9 | CASSRTGDFYGYTF | TGTGCCAGCAGCAGGACAGGGGATTTCTATGGCTACACCTTC
- | TRBJ2-3 | TRBD1 | TRBV29-1 | CSVRQGADTQYF | TGCAGCGTGAGACAGGGGGCAGATACGCAGTATTTT
few | TRBJ1-3 | - | TRBV12-3/TRBV12-4 | CASSLHTGNTIYF | TGTGCCAGCAGTTTACATACTGGAAACACCATATATTTT
- | TRBJ2-7 | TRBD2 | TRBV2 | CASSPRLAGGWYEQYF | TGTGCCAGCAGCCCCCGACTAGCGGGAGGGTGGTACGAGCAGTACTTC
- | TRBJ2-5 | - | TRBV19 | CASLTGWETQYF | TGTGCCAGTCTCACAGGGTGGGAGACCCAGTACTTC
- | TRBJ2-5 | TRBD2 | TRBV29-1 | CSVGLAGVETQYF | TGCAGCGTCGGACTAGCGGGAGTGGAGACCCAGTACTTC